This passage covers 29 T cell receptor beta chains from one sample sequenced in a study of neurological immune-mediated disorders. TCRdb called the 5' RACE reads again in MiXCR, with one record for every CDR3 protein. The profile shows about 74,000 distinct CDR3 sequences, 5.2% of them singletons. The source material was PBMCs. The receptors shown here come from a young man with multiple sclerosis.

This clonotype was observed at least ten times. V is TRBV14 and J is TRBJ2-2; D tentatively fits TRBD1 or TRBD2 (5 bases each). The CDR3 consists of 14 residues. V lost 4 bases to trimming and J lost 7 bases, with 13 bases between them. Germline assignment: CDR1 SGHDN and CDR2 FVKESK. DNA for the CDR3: TGTGCCAGCAGCCGTCAGGGAGTCGGCGGGGAGCTGTTTTTT. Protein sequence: CASSRQGVGGELFF.

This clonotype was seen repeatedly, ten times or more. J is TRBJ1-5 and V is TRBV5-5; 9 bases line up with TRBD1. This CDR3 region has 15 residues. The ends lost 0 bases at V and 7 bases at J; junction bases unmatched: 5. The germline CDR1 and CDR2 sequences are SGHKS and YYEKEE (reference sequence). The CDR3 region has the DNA TGTGCCAGCAGCTTGGAGGGGACAGGGTCCCAGCCCCAGCATTTT. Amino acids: CASSLEGTGSQPQHF.

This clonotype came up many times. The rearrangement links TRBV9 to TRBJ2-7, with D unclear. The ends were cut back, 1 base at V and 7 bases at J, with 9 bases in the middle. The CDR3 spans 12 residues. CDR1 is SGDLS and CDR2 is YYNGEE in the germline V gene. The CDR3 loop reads CASSVSEKEQYF. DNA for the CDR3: TGTGCCAGCAGCGTATCCGAAAAAGAGCAGTACTTC.

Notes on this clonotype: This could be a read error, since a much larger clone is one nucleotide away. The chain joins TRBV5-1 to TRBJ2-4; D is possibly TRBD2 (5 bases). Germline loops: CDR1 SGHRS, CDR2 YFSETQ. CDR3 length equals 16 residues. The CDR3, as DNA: TGCGCCAGCAGCACGAACAGTTTCCTAGCCAAAAAAATTCAGTACTTC. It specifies CASSTNSFLAKKIQYF.

The CDR3 loop reads CASSKGQGHNAGELFF. The CDR3 nucleotides are TGTGCCAGCAGCAAAGGACAGGGGCATAACGCCGGGGAGCTGTTTTTT. The chain links TRBV5-4 to TRBJ2-2, with 9 bases fitting TRBD1. CDR1 and CDR2 (germline): SGHNT, YYREEE (reference sequence). The CDR3 length is 16 residues. Losses at the gene ends were 4 bases for V and 6 bases for J; bases not matched to a gene: 10.

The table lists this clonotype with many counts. The CDR3 region is CASSFRQGNGYTF. CDR3 DNA sequence: TGTGCCAGCAGTTTTCGGCAGGGGAATGGCTACACCTTC. The gene calls are TRBV28 and TRBJ1-2, with a tentative D call TRBD1 (6 bases). Germline V gene lookup returns CDR1 MDHEN and CDR2 SYDVKM. V was trimmed by 3 bases and J by 6 bases, leaving 11 bases between them. This CDR3 comprises 13 residues.

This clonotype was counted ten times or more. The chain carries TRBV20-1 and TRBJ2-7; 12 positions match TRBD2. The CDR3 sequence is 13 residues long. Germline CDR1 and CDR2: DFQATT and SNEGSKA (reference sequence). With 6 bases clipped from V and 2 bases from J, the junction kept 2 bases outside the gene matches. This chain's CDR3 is CSALAGGTYEQYF. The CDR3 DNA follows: TGCAGTGCCCTAGCGGGGGGGACCTACGAGCAGTACTTC.

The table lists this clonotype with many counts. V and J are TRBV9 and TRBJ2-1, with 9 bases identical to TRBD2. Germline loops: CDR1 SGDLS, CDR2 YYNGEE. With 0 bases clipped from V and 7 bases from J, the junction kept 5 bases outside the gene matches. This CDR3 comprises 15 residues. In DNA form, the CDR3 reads TGTGCCAGCAGCGTAGGTTCTAGCGGGGTGAATGAGCAGTTCTTC. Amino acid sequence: CASSVGSSGVNEQFF.

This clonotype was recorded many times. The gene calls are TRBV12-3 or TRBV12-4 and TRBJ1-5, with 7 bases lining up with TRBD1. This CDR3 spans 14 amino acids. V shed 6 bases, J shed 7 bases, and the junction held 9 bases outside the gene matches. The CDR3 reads CASSLTGVRQPQHF. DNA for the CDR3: TGTGCCAGCAGCCTAACAGGGGTTCGGCAGCCCCAGCATTTT.

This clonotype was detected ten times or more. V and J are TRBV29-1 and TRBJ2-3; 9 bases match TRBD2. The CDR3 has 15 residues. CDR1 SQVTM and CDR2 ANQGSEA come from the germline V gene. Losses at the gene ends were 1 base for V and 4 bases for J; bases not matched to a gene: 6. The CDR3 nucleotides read TGCAGCGTTGAAGGCGGGAGGGCCTTATCAGATACGCAGTATTTT. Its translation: CSVEGGRALSDTQYF.

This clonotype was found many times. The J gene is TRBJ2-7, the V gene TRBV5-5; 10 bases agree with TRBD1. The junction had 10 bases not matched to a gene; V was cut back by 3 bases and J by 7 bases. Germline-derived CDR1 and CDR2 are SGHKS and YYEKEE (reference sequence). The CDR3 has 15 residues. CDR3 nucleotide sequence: TGTGCCAGCAGCTGGGCAGTGGGACAGGGGAAAGAGCAGTACTTC. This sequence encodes CASSWAVGQGKEQYF.

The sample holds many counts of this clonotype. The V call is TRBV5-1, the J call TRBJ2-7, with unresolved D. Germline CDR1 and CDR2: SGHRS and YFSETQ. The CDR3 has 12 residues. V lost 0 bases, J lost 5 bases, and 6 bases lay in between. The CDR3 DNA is TGCGCCAGCAGCTTGGTTCTCAACGAGCAGTACTTC. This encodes CASSLVLNEQYF.

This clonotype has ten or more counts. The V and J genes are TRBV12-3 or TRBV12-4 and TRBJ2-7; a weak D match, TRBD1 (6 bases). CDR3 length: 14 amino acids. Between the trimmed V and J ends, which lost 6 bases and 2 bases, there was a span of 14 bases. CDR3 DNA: TGTGCCAGCAGCCTTAGACAGGAGGCCTACGAGCAGTACTTC. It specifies CASSLRQEAYEQYF.

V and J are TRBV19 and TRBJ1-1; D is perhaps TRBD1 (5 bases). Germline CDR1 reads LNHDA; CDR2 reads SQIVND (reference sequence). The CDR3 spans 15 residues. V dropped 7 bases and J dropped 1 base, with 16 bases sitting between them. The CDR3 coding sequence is TGTGCCAGTACCCAACAGGATGCTGGGAACACTGAAGCTTTCTTT. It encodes CASTQQDAGNTEAFF. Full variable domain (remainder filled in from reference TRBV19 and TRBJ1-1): DGGITQSPKYLFRKEGQNVTLSCEQNLNHDAMYWYRQDPGQGLRLIYYSQIVNDFQKGDIAEGYSVSREKKESFPLTVTSAQKNPTAFYLCASTQQDAGNTEAFFGQGTRLTVV.

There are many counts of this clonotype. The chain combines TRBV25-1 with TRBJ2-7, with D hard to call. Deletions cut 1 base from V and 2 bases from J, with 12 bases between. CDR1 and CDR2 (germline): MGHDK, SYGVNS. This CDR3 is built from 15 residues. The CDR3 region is CASSESERSTYEQYF. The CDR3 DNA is TGTGCCAGCAGTGAATCTGAGAGGTCAACCTACGAGCAGTACTTC.

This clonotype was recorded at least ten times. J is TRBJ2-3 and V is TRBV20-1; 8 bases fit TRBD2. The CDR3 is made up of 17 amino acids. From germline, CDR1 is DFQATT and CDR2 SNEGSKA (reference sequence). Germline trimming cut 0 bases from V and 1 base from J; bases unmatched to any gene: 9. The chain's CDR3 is CSARDPFRGGGTDTQYF. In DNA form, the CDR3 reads TGCAGTGCTAGAGACCCCTTTCGGGGGGGAGGCACAGATACGCAGTATTTT.

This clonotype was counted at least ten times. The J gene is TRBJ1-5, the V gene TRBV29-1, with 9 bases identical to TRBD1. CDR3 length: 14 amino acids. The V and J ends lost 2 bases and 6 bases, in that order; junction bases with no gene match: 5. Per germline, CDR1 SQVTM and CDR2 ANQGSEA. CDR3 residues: CSVETGGGSQPQHF. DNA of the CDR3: TGCAGCGTTGAAACAGGGGGCGGGAGTCAGCCCCAGCATTTT.

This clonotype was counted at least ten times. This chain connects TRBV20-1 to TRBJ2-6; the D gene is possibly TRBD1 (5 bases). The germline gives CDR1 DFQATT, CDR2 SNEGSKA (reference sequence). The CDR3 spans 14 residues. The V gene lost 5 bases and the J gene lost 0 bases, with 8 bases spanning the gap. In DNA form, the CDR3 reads TGCAGTGCTTACGACAGCTCTGGGGCCAACGTCCTGACTTTC. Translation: CSAYDSSGANVLTF.

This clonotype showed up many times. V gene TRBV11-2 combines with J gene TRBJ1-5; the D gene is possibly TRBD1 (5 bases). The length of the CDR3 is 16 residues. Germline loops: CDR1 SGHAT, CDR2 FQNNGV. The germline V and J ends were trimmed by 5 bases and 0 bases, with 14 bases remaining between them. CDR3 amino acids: CASSSGGAFSNQPQHF. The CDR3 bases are TGTGCCAGCAGCAGCGGAGGGGCGTTTAGCAATCAGCCCCAGCATTTT.

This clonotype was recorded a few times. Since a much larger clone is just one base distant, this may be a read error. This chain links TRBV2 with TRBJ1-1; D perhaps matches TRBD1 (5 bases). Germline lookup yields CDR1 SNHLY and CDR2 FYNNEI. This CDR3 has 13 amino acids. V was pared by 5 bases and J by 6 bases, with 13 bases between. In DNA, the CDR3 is TGTGCCAGCAGTACCCAAAAGGGGCCTGAAGCTTTCTTT. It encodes CASSTQKGPEAFF.

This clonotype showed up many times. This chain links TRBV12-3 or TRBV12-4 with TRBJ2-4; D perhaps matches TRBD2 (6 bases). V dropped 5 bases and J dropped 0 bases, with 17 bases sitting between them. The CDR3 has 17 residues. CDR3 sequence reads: CASSQTGLVQAKNIQYF. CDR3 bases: TGTGCCAGCAGTCAAACGGGACTCGTTCAAGCCAAAAACATTCAGTACTTC.

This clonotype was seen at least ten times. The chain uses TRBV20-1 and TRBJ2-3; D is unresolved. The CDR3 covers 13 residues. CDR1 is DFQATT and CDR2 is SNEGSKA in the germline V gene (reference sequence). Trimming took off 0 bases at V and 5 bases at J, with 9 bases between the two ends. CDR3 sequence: CSARDRGEDTQYF. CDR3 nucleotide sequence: TGCAGTGCTAGAGATCGTGGGGAAGATACGCAGTATTTT.

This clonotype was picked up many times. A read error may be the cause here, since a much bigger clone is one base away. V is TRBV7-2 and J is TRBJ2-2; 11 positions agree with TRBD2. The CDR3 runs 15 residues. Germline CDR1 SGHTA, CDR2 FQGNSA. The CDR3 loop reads CASSLAGGTDGELFF. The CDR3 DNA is TGTGCCAGCAGTTTAGCGGGAGGGACAGACGGGGAGCTGTTTTTT.

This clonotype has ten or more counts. The DNA for the CDR3 is TGTGCCAGCAGCAATCAGGGGATTCACGAGCAGTACTTC. It yields the protein CASSNQGIHEQYF. This chain links TRBV12-3 or TRBV12-4 with TRBJ2-7, with TRBD1 as a possible D gene (6 bases). V shed 6 bases and J shed 5 bases, with 14 bases lying between them. The CDR3 runs 13 residues.

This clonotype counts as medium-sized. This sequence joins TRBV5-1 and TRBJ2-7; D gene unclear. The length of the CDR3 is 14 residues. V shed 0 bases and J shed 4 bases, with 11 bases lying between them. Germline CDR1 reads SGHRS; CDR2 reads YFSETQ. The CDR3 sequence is CASSLGWLEYEQYF. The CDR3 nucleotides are TGCGCCAGCAGCTTGGGGTGGCTAGAGTACGAGCAGTACTTC.

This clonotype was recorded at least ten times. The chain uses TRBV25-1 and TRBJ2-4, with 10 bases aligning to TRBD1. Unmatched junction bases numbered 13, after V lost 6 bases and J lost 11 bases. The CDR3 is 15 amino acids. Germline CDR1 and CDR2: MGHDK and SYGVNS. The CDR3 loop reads CASSPLSGTGDFQYF. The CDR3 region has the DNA TGTGCCAGCAGCCCCCTTTCCGGGACAGGGGATTTTCAGTACTTC.

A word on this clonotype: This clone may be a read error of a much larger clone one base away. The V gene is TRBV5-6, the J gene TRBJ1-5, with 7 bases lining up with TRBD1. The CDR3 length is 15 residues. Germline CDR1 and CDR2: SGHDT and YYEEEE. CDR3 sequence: CTSSPGQASNQPQHF. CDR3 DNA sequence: TGTACCAGCAGCCCTGGACAGGCTAGCAATCAGCCCCAGCATTTT.

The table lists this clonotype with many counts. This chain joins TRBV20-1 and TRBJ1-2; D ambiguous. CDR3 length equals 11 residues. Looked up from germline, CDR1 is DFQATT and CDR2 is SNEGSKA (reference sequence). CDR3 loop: CRPNGPYGYTF. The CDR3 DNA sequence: TGCAGACCTAACGGGCCTTATGGCTACACCTTC.

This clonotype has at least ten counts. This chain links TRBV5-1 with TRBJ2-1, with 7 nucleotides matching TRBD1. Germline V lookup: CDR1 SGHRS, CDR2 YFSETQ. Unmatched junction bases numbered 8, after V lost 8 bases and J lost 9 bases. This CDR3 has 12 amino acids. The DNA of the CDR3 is TGCGCCAGTGCCCAGGGGGTAGGTGAGCAGTTCTTC. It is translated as CASAQGVGEQFF.